Sequencing of this TCR beta chain was carried out in a study of T cell changes during pregnancy in multiple sclerosis (dated 2019 in TCRdb). Broadly, across the study: The study examined how the T cell repertoire changed over the course of pregnancy in women with multiple sclerosis.

The germline V gene (reference sequence) sets CDR1 to SEHNR and CDR2 to FQNEAQ. The CDR3 sequence holds 15 residues, the cysteine and phenylalanine included. Of all the DNA, just the CDR3 is kept, 45 bases in frame from base 1. The trim is 2 bases for V and 1 base for J, with a gap of 11 bases between the germline ends. Comments on this clone: No antigen is known for it. Per-base quality was not reported, and no clone a single base away is much larger than it.

The library came from the immunoSEQ multiplex PCR assay. The source is immuneACCESS, and TCRdb retained only in-frame sequences with V and J called. Part of the clones is not carried over; for the studies checked, unresolved V genes explain less than half of this, and the remainder is unexplained. This sample comprises under 65,000 clones, 92% of them detected only once. The ten top clones hold approximately 0.58% of the sample. This TCR was sampled from a female donor with multiple sclerosis, enrolled in a pregnancy study. This chain is built from TRBV7-9 and TRBJ1-1, with an unclear D gene assignment. Sequencing used CD4+ T cells from peripheral blood mononuclear cells, obtained after pregnancy. The bases read TGTGCCAGCAGCTTACAAGCGATCGGGAACACTGAAGCTTTCTTT. This gives the protein CASSLQAIGNTEAFF.